This is a list of T cell receptor beta chains from one sample in a study of CD8 T cells in ankylosing spondylitis. TCRdb analysed the 5' RACE reads with MiXCR anew, one entry per CDR3 protein. This sample has about 360,000 distinct CDR3 sequences, with 20% found just once. Sequencing was carried out using blood, either unsorted or a sorted T cell fraction (not recorded which). These receptor sequences come from a male donor with ankylosing spondylitis or in good health (not recorded which). CDR3s include the opening cysteine and the closing phenylalanine or tryptophan. Fields, in order: J gene, V gene, clone size, D gene, CDR3 protein, CDR3 DNA. D genes are given only for firm matches. Expanded clones are given a class, and other clones once, few, many or no size at all.

J: TRBJ2-3
V: TRBV5-1
size: few
D: TRBD2
CDR3: CASSVPGAGGLDTQYF
DNA: TGCGCCAGCAGCGTCCCCGGGGCGGGGGGGCTAGATACGCAGTATTTT

J: TRBJ2-2
V: TRBV16
size: few
D: .
CDR3: CASSQRGQGLTGELFF
DNA: TGTGCCAGCAGCCAACGGGGGCAGGGTCTCACCGGGGAGCTGTTTTTT

J: TRBJ1-3
V: TRBV20-1
size: few
D: .
CDR3: CSAHGPGQLNGNTIYF
DNA: TGCAGTGCCCACGGCCCGGGGCAGTTGAATGGAAACACCATATATTTT

J: TRBJ1-2
V: TRBV5-1
size: .
D: .
CDR3: CASSLEQGANYGYTF
DNA: TGCGCCAGCAGCTTGGAACAGGGAGCTAACTATGGCTACACCTTC

J: TRBJ2-5
V: TRBV7-3
size: .
D: .
CDR3: CASSPDGAGQETQYF
DNA: TGTGCCAGCAGCCCAGATGGGGCAGGGCAGGAGACCCAGTACTTC

J: TRBJ1-5
V: TRBV6-5
size: few
D: TRBD1
CDR3: CASSYSSRGHQPQHF
DNA: TGTGCCAGCAGTTACTCGAGCAGGGGGCATCAGCCCCAGCATTTT

J: TRBJ2-7
V: TRBV10-3
size: .
D: .
CDR3: CAISESGAATGVAYEQYF
DNA: TGTGCCATCAGTGAGTCGGGGGCTGCGACAGGCGTTGCGTACGAGCAGTACTTC

J: TRBJ2-2
V: TRBV6-2/TRBV6-3
size: many
D: TRBD2
CDR3: CASSYSTGLALNTGELFF
DNA: TGTGCCAGCAGTTACTCGACCGGACTAGCGTTAAACACCGGGGAGCTGTTTTTT

J: TRBJ2-7
V: TRBV12-3/TRBV12-4
size: few
D: TRBD1
CDR3: CASSPGTGEYEQYF
DNA: TGTGCCAGCAGTCCCGGGACAGGGGAGTACGAGCAGTACTTC

J: TRBJ2-1
V: TRBV19
size: few
D: .
CDR3: CASSMLEGAYNEQFF
DNA: TGTGCCAGTAGTATGTTGGAAGGGGCGTACAATGAGCAGTTCTTC

J: TRBJ2-3
V: TRBV13
size: few
D: .
CDR3: CASSFGASGTDTQYF
DNA: TGTGCCAGCAGCTTCGGGGCGTCAGGGACAGATACGCAGTATTTT

J: TRBJ2-3
V: TRBV20-1
size: few
D: .
CDR3: CSARDTGYTDTQYF
DNA: TGCAGTGCTAGAGATACAGGTTACACAGATACGCAGTATTTT

J: TRBJ2-1
V: TRBV29-1
size: few
D: .
CDR3: CSAIPGDPPYEQFF
DNA: TGCAGCGCCATACCAGGGGACCCCCCGTATGAGCAGTTCTTC

J: TRBJ2-5
V: TRBV7-6
size: many
D: .
CDR3: CASSHQETQYF
DNA: TGTGCCAGCAGCCACCAAGAGACCCAGTACTTC

J: TRBJ2-5
V: TRBV6-2/TRBV6-3
size: few
D: TRBD1
CDR3: CASTKTRDRYQETQYF
DNA: TGTGCCAGCACCAAAACCCGGGACAGGTACCAAGAGACCCAGTACTTC

J: TRBJ2-2
V: TRBV4-1
size: .
D: TRBD2
CDR3: CASSQDQLAAVAGELFF
DNA: TGCGCCAGCAGCCAAGATCAACTAGCGGCAGTCGCCGGGGAGCTGTTTTTT

J: TRBJ2-4
V: TRBV29-1
size: .
D: .
CDR3: CSVLLMGNIQYF
DNA: TGCAGCGTCCTCTTGATGGGAAACATTCAGTACTTC

J: TRBJ1-2
V: TRBV6-5
size: few
D: .
CDR3: CASSYTFDYGYTF
DNA: TGTGCCAGCAGTTATACCTTTGATTATGGCTACACCTTC

J: TRBJ2-3
V: TRBV28
size: .
D: .
CDR3: CASSFPPSASTDTQYF
DNA: TGTGCCAGCAGTTTTCCACCTAGCGCTAGCACAGATACGCAGTATTTT

J: TRBJ2-7
V: TRBV9
size: few
D: TRBD1
CDR3: CASSVAPSGGYEQYF
DNA: TGTGCCAGCAGCGTAGCCCCCTCAGGGGGTTACGAGCAGTACTTC

J: TRBJ2-7
V: TRBV7-9
size: .
D: TRBD2
CDR3: CASSPRTSRAEQYF
DNA: TGTGCCAGCAGCCCGCGGACTAGTCGGGCCGAGCAGTACTTC

J: TRBJ2-7
V: TRBV9
size: few
D: TRBD1
CDR3: CASSVGDRVDEQYF
DNA: TGTGCCAGCAGCGTAGGGGACAGGGTCGACGAGCAGTACTTC

J: TRBJ2-7
V: TRBV19
size: .
D: .
CDR3: CASSIRDNSYEQYF
DNA: TGTGCCAGTAGTATTCGAGACAACTCCTACGAGCAGTACTTC

J: TRBJ2-1
V: TRBV24-1
size: medium-sized
D: .
CDR3: CATSGAGKVNDNEQFF
DNA: TGTGCCACCAGTGGGGCAGGGAAGGTTAACGACAATGAGCAGTTCTTC

J: TRBJ2-7
V: TRBV5-1
size: many
D: .
CDR3: CASSFGISYEQYF
DNA: TGTGCCAGCAGCTTTGGTATCTCCTACGAGCAGTACTTC

J: TRBJ2-3
V: TRBV12-3/TRBV12-4
size: few
D: .
CDR3: CASTEPPDTQYF
DNA: TGTGCCAGCACCGAGCCCCCAGATACGCAGTATTTT

J: TRBJ2-3
V: TRBV10-1
size: .
D: .
CDR3: CASSEGLTFITDTQYF
DNA: TGCGCCAGCAGTGAGGGACTAACATTCATCACAGATACGCAGTATTTT

J: TRBJ2-3
V: TRBV24-1
size: few
D: .
CDR3: CATSESHPTDTQYF
DNA: TGTGCCACCAGTGAAAGCCATCCTACAGATACGCAGTATTTT

J: TRBJ1-1
V: TRBV5-8
size: .
D: .
CDR3: CASSLLSSGEAFF
DNA: TGTGCCAGCAGCTTGTTGTCCTCGGGGGAAGCTTTCTTT

J: TRBJ1-1
V: TRBV7-9
size: .
D: .
CDR3: CASSPGFGVRAEAFF
DNA: TGTGCCAGCAGCCCCGGTTTTGGGGTACGGGCTGAAGCTTTCTTT

J: TRBJ2-1
V: TRBV11-2
size: few
D: .
CDR3: CASSAGSGNEQFF
DNA: TGTGCCAGCAGTGCCGGATCCGGCAATGAGCAGTTCTTC

J: TRBJ2-1
V: TRBV5-1
size: .
D: TRBD1
CDR3: CASSPYNSGGNLYNEQFF
DNA: TGCGCCAGCAGCCCCTACAATTCAGGGGGCAACCTCTACAATGAGCAGTTCTTC

J: TRBJ2-3
V: TRBV6-5
size: few
D: TRBD2
CDR3: CASSSFSGGNTQYF
DNA: TGTGCCAGCAGTTCCTTTAGCGGGGGCAATACGCAGTATTTT

J: TRBJ2-2
V: TRBV9
size: .
D: .
CDR3: CASSGTTGGGYPGELFF
DNA: TGTGCCAGCAGCGGAACGACCGGGGGCGGATACCCCGGGGAGCTGTTTTTT

J: TRBJ1-2
V: TRBV29-1
size: few
D: .
CDR3: CSVEMGGGYTF
DNA: TGCAGCGTTGAGATGGGTGGTGGCTACACCTTC

J: TRBJ1-2
V: TRBV12-3/TRBV12-4
size: .
D: TRBD1
CDR3: CASSPGTVGPAGYTF
DNA: TGTGCCAGCAGTCCCGGGACAGTCGGCCCGGCAGGCTACACCTTC

J: TRBJ2-1
V: TRBV4-1
size: few
D: .
CDR3: CASSQGDLAPYNEQFF
DNA: TGCGCCAGCAGCCAAGGGGACTTGGCCCCCTACAATGAGCAGTTCTTC

J: TRBJ2-7
V: TRBV12-3/TRBV12-4
size: .
D: TRBD1
CDR3: CASSLVGQGYNEQYF
DNA: TGTGCCAGCAGTTTGGTGGGACAGGGCTACAACGAGCAGTACTTC

J: TRBJ2-3
V: TRBV15
size: .
D: TRBD2
CDR3: CATSRVPTSGGDDTQYF
DNA: TGTGCCACCAGCAGAGTTCCGACTAGCGGGGGTGACGATACGCAGTATTTT

J: TRBJ2-7
V: TRBV7-9
size: .
D: TRBD2
CDR3: CASSWASGADDEQYF
DNA: TGTGCCAGCAGCTGGGCCAGCGGGGCGGACGACGAGCAGTACTTC

J: TRBJ2-7
V: TRBV3-1
size: .
D: .
CDR3: CASSQGVVYEQYF
DNA: TGTGCCAGCAGCCAAGGTGTGGTCTACGAGCAGTACTTC

J: TRBJ2-5
V: TRBV9
size: few
D: .
CDR3: CASSVGAISQLGDQYF
DNA: TGTGCCAGCAGCGTAGGGGCTATCTCTCAACTGGGGGACCAGTACTTC

J: TRBJ2-7
V: TRBV29-1
size: few
D: TRBD1
CDR3: CSVEQGQGSYEQYF
DNA: TGCAGCGTCGAGCAGGGACAGGGCTCCTACGAGCAGTACTTC

J: TRBJ1-2
V: TRBV12-3/TRBV12-4
size: .
D: TRBD1
CDR3: CASSFGGGHGYTF
DNA: TGTGCCAGCAGTTTTGGAGGGGGCCATGGCTACACCTTC

J: TRBJ2-4
V: TRBV4-1
size: .
D: .
CDR3: CASSPAIASSKNIQYF
DNA: TGCGCCAGCAGCCCGGCTATAGCCTCGTCCAAAAACATTCAGTACTTC

J: TRBJ2-1
V: TRBV28
size: few
D: .
CDR3: CASTPSWGVNEQFF
DNA: TGTGCCAGCACCCCATCCTGGGGAGTCAATGAGCAGTTCTTC

J: TRBJ2-7
V: TRBV7-9
size: .
D: .
CDR3: CASSLTVVHSYEQYF
DNA: TGTGCCAGCAGCTTGACAGTAGTGCACTCCTACGAGCAGTACTTC

J: TRBJ2-7
V: TRBV28
size: few
D: TRBD1
CDR3: CATPTGIPYEQYF
DNA: TGTGCCACCCCGACAGGGATTCCCTACGAGCAGTACTTC

J: TRBJ2-7
V: TRBV4-2
size: .
D: TRBD1
CDR3: CASSQVYRGRGEQYF
DNA: TGTGCCAGCAGCCAAGTTTACAGGGGGCGCGGCGAGCAGTACTTC

J: TRBJ2-7
V: TRBV6-5
size: few
D: .
CDR3: CASSYSGILSYEQYF
DNA: TGTGCCAGCAGTTACTCGGGTATTCTTTCCTACGAGCAGTACTTC

J: TRBJ2-2
V: TRBV29-1
size: few
D: .
CDR3: CSVAGPTWGTGELFF
DNA: TGCAGCGTTGCCGGGCCTACCTGGGGCACCGGGGAGCTGTTTTTT

J: TRBJ2-3
V: TRBV5-1
size: few
D: .
CDR3: CASSFEAAGRPDTQYF
DNA: TGCGCCAGCAGCTTCGAGGCGGCGGGGAGACCAGATACGCAGTATTTT

J: TRBJ2-7
V: TRBV12-3/TRBV12-4
size: .
D: .
CDR3: CASSPGPLVYEQYF
DNA: TGTGCCAGCAGCCCGGGGCCGCTCGTCTACGAGCAGTACTTC

J: TRBJ2-1
V: TRBV4-1
size: few
D: .
CDR3: CASSQGGWNEQFF
DNA: TGCGCCAGCAGCCAAGGAGGGTGGAATGAGCAGTTCTTC

J: TRBJ2-1
V: TRBV28
size: few
D: TRBD2
CDR3: CASSSSGGGNEQFF
DNA: TGTGCCAGCAGTTCGAGCGGGGGAGGAAATGAGCAGTTCTTC

J: TRBJ1-1
V: TRBV7-8
size: .
D: TRBD1
CDR3: CASSARQGMDTEAFF
DNA: TGTGCCAGCAGCGCCAGACAGGGAATGGACACTGAAGCTTTCTTT

J: TRBJ2-7
V: TRBV7-9
size: few
D: .
CDR3: CASSLDSGSSSSEQYF
DNA: TGTGCCAGCAGCTTAGACTCGGGTTCAAGTTCCTCCGAGCAGTACTTC

J: TRBJ2-1
V: TRBV12-3/TRBV12-4
size: few
D: TRBD2
CDR3: CASSLAGGPGGQFF
DNA: TGTGCCAGCAGCCTAGCGGGGGGGCCGGGAGGGCAGTTCTTC

J: TRBJ2-3
V: TRBV4-1
size: .
D: TRBD2
CDR3: CASSQAPLAGGQYF
DNA: TGCGCCAGCAGCCAAGCCCCACTAGCGGGGGGGCAGTATTTT

J: TRBJ2-7
V: TRBV7-2
size: few
D: .
CDR3: CASSGGAQPSYEQYF
DNA: TGTGCCAGCAGCGGGGGAGCCCAGCCATCCTACGAGCAGTACTTC